The sequence of this TCR beta chain was determined in a study of blood T cells in healthy people across ages (dated by TCRdb to between 2015 and 2016). For the study in its entirety: In model experiments, roughly one uniquely barcoded TCR beta cDNA molecule per two T cells was captured by template switching. To avoid experimental bias, donors of different ages were randomly spread across the sequencing lanes. To track age-related changes in TCR beta repertoire diversity, the study relied on deep sequencing normalized with unique cDNA molecular identifiers. The study analyzed two additional independent replicas of 1 million unique cDNA reads from the same blood draw for two donors, one aged 18 to 30 and one aged 80 or older. Donors were grouped into four age groups: young (average approximately 16 years), middle-aged (roughly 37), aged (around 60) and long-lived (approximately 81).

CDR3 length: 14 amino acids, cysteine to phenylalanine. Just CDR3 DNA is preserved here, 42 bases in frame from base 1. The germline V gene encodes CDR1 SQVTM and CDR2 ANQGSEA. Regarding this clonotype: Its target antigen remains unknown. This may be a read error: a much more frequent sequence differs by one nucleotide.

The donors were roughly 39 Caucasian individuals from Russia, aged about 6 to 95 years, who were systemically healthy. About 10 milliliters of peripheral blood were drawn from each donor into EDTA-treated Vacutainer tubes. PBMCs were isolated by Ficoll-Paque density-gradient centrifugation, with at least 6 million obtained per sample. Trizol reagent was used to extract total RNA from the PBMCs, yielding at least 6 micrograms per sample. Naive CD45RAhigh/CD27high T cell percentages were measured by flow cytometry on a PBMC aliquot from every donor. On the study overall, not on this receptor specifically: Estimates of total diversity from one million sequenced T cells were regarded as lower bounds and underestimates. Conclusive comparison of naive and antigen-experienced compartments was prevented by the profiling of bulk unsorted PBMCs. As age increased, observed TCR beta diversity per million T cells dropped in a roughly linear way, and a significant reduction was already evident by age 40. Compared with the aged group, more naive CD4+ T cells, fewer expanded clones and increased TCR diversity were shown by the long-lived group, suggesting age selection. Because donor CMV infection status was unknown, age-related changes in expanded clonotypes were potentially confounded. There was a strong correlation between observed TCR beta diversity and the percentage of naive T cells measured by flow cytometry.

Libraries were built with 5' RACE. The instrument was an Illumina HiSeq 2500. A second PCR of about 7 to 12 cycles was performed with a sample-barcoded 5' primer and a J-beta primer mix. Each TCR beta cDNA molecule received a unique molecular identifier from a template-switch 5' adaptor carrying 12 random nucleotides. Each sample yielded at least 2.5 million CDR3-containing paired-end reads. All of the RNA was converted into first-strand cDNA using the Mint cDNA synthesis kit, with a TRBC-specific oligonucleotide serving as the primer. All cDNA was treated with uracil-DNA glycosylase and then went through a first 18-cycle PCR with the universal primers M1SS and BC2_uni_R. Under the source paper's analysis protocol: For normalization, 1 million high-quality reads were randomly selected from each sample, with every read carrying a distinct molecular identifier. Instead of being binned into consensus sequences, reads with shared molecular identifiers were discarded. MiTCR, set to a Q25 quality threshold and the strictest error-elimination algorithm, was used for CDR3 identification, clonotype clustering and error correction. A nonparametric unseen species model with Euler transformation was used to estimate a lower bound on total TCR beta diversity. TCRdb trimmed the raw reads at Q25, called clones with MiXCR and kept productive beta chains. Entries are consolidated by CDR3 protein sequence, retaining the most common genes and DNA. TCRdb, rather than the study authors, made the V and J calls. In all, the sample holds hundreds of thousands of distinct CDR3 sequences, and less than 45% of those were seen once. About 32% of the sample is in the top ten clones.

The chain is encoded by TRBV29-1 joined to TRBJ1-2, and TRBD1 aligns with 8 junction nucleotides. The specimen sequenced was blood. The receptor was derived from an elderly man in good health. The CDR3 sequence is CSVIPRTGYYDYTF. The DNA sequence reads TGCAGCGTTATACCGAGGACAGGGTATTATGACTACACCTTC.